A single sample gave rise to the 32 T cell receptor beta chains below, sequenced in a study of T cells in Graves' hyperthyroidism and ophthalmopathy. The CDR3 regions of TCR beta were amplified from RNA transcripts. TCR CDR3 underwent first-round RT-PCR with the HTBI primer set. One entry per CDR3 protein results from TCRdb running MiXCR on the multiplex PCR reads. The sample lists around 400,000 distinct CDR3 sequences, approximately 14% occurring once. The sequenced material came from blood. Every receptor here comes from a woman aged 18-29 years with Graves' hyperthyroidism that later progressed to Graves' ophthalmopathy.

A few counts support this clonotype. At one end the junction does not follow the germline gene, possibly because of a read error. V usage is TRBV7-9 and J usage is TRBJ2-7, with 10 bases fitting TRBD2. Germline V lookup: CDR1 SEHNR, CDR2 FQNEAQ (reference sequence). The CDR3 is made up of 16 amino acids. CDR3 region: CVSTPGPSGRADEQYF. In DNA form, the CDR3 reads TGTGTCAGCACCCCTGGGCCCAGCGGGAGGGCCGACGAGCAGTACTTC.

Ten or more counts support this clonotype. This chain joins TRBV20-1 and TRBJ1-2, with a tentative D call TRBD1 (5 bases). Trimming removed 2 bases from V and 10 bases from J, with 17 bases in between. The germline gives CDR1 DFQATT, CDR2 SNEGSKA (reference sequence). CDR3 length: 13 residues. CDR3 bases: TGCAGTGCTAGACACCCAGGGCAGGCAAACTACACCTTC. Its protein product is CSARHPGQANYTF.

A few counts support this clonotype. This chain uses TRBV13 with TRBJ2-7; 7 bases agree with TRBD1. The CDR3 consists of 14 residues. Germline loops: CDR1 PRHDT, CDR2 FYEKMQ (reference sequence). The trim removed 5 bases at V and 2 bases at J, leaving 6 bases unmatched. CDR3 sequence reads: CASSAPGQTYEQYF. In DNA form, the CDR3 reads TGTGCCAGCAGCGCCCCGGGACAGACCTACGAGCAGTACTTC.

J is TRBJ2-1 and V is TRBV25-1; a weak D match, TRBD1 (5 bases). V was cut by 1 base and J by 4 bases, with 14 bases left in between. This CDR3 region has 16 residues. From germline, CDR1 is MGHDK and CDR2 SYGVNS. The CDR3 is CASSESGLGLYNEQFF. The CDR3 DNA is TGTGCCAGCAGTGAATCAGGGCTGGGTTTATACAATGAGCAGTTCTTC.

This clonotype was picked up many times. The chain joins TRBV28 to TRBJ2-3; 7 nucleotides align to TRBD2. The CDR3 is made up of 16 amino acids. The germline V gene has CDR1 MDHEN and CDR2 SYDVKM. V lost 5 bases, J lost 7 bases, and 15 bases stayed unmatched. The CDR3 protein is CASSPLAEGFINTQYF. The CDR3 coding sequence is TGTGCCAGCAGTCCGCTAGCGGAGGGGTTCATTAATACGCAGTATTTT.

This clonotype appeared a few times. V is TRBV12-3 or TRBV12-4 and J is TRBJ1-3, with D unclear. This CDR3 has 14 amino acids. Trimming left V 6 bases short and J 2 bases short, with 11 bases between. Written as DNA, the CDR3 is TGTGCCAGCAGGACTGCTGGGGCTGGAAACACCATATATTTT. Translation gives CASRTAGAGNTIYF.

This clonotype was seen only a few times. A read error may explain this, as a much larger clone is one base away. V is TRBV20-1 and J is TRBJ2-2; 8 bases line up with TRBD2. The CDR3 is 14 amino acids. Germline V gives CDR1 DFQATT, CDR2 SNEGSKA (reference sequence). The V and J ends lost 1 base and 4 bases, in that order; junction bases with no gene match: 2. This CDR3 is CSARAGGSTGELFF. DNA for the CDR3: TGCAGTGCTAGAGCGGGGGGGAGCACCGGGGAGCTGTTTTTT.

In this sample, this clonotype turned up many times. V and J are TRBV28 and TRBJ2-7, with 7 bases fitting TRBD2. The CDR3 is 12 amino acids. Germline V gene data show CDR1 as MDHEN and CDR2 as SYDVKM. In nucleotides, the CDR3 is TGTGTCACAGGAGCGGGACCCTACGAGCAGTACTTC. Translating gives CVTGAGPYEQYF.

The J gene is TRBJ2-3, the V gene TRBV19; D not certain. Looked up from germline, CDR1 is LNHDA and CDR2 is SQIVND (reference sequence). The CDR3 spans 14 residues. Trimming stripped 6 bases from V and 9 bases from J, with 19 bases between. CDR3 nucleotides: TGTGCCAGTAGCAGAATGATCGGGCGGCCCACGCAGTATTTT. Protein: CASSRMIGRPTQYF.

A few counts support this clonotype. The chain recombines TRBV6-2 or TRBV6-3 with TRBJ2-7; 8 nucleotides line up with TRBD2. Unmatched junction bases numbered 9, after V lost 8 bases and J lost 0 bases. The CDR3 has 15 residues. CDR1 MNHEY and CDR2 SVGEGT come from the germline V gene. The DNA of the CDR3 is TGTGCCAGCGTACTAAAGCGGGAGTCCTCCTACGAGCAGTACTTC. Protein sequence: CASVLKRESSYEQYF.

This clonotype was found a few times. A junction boundary mismatches the germline segment, possibly from a read error. The chain links TRBV5-1 to TRBJ2-1, with 10 bases lining up with TRBD2. This CDR3 has 15 residues. Looked up from germline, CDR1 is SGHRS and CDR2 is YFSETQ. The CDR3, as DNA: TGCGCCAGCAGCGTGCTAGCGGGAGACTACAATGAGCAGGTCTTC. Residues: CASSVLAGDYNEQVF.

This chain uses TRBV20-1 with TRBJ1-2; D gene unclear. The V end was cut by 8 bases, the J end by 4 bases, with 11 bases between. The germline V gene encodes CDR1 DFQATT and CDR2 SNEGSKA (reference sequence). This CDR3 comprises 11 residues. The CDR3 DNA sequence: TGCAGTACCCAGTCAGCCTATGGCTACACCTTC. Translating it yields CSTQSAYGYTF.

The gene calls are TRBV10-2 and TRBJ1-2; 8 bases match TRBD1. J was trimmed by 5 bases and V by 6 bases; bases with no gene match: 8. Germline CDR1 is WSHSY and CDR2 is SAAADI. This CDR3 is built from 14 residues. CDR3 region: CASRADRVWYGYTF. The CDR3 bases are TGCGCCAGCAGGGCGGACAGGGTTTGGTATGGCTACACCTTC.

This clonotype was recorded at least ten times. J is TRBJ2-1 and V is TRBV15; D is uncertain. Germline CDR1 is LNHNV and CDR2 is YYDKDF (reference sequence). The CDR3 has 15 amino acids. With 3 bases removed from V and 3 bases from J, the gap between germline ends came to 12 bases. CDR3 DNA sequence: TGTGCCACCAGCAGCGGCGGTACTGTCTACAATGAGCAGTTCTTC. Translation gives CATSSGGTVYNEQFF.

CDR3 DNA: TGTGCCAGTAGTCCCCAGAGTTGGACGGGCTACACCTTC. Translating it yields CASSPQSWTGYTF. The V and J genes are TRBV19 and TRBJ1-2; D is uncertain. The germline V and J ends were trimmed by 5 bases and 8 bases, with 15 bases remaining between them. The CDR3 runs 13 residues. The V gene's germline CDR1 is LNHDA and CDR2 SQIVND (reference sequence).

This chain uses TRBV27 with TRBJ2-5, with a weak D call TRBD2 (5 bases). The germline CDR1 and CDR2 sequences are MNHEY and SMNVEV (reference sequence). The CDR3 consists of 17 residues. V lost 5 bases and J 4 bases, leaving 23 bases between the germline ends. CDR3 residues: CASSPGGGPSIGETQYF. The CDR3 nucleotides are TGTGCCAGCAGTCCAGGAGGCGGGCCATCTATCGGAGAGACCCAGTACTTC.

This chain joins TRBV6-1 and TRBJ2-5; TRBD1 is a possible D gene (6 bases). V lost 1 base and J lost 5, with 26 bases in between. This CDR3 contains 19 residues. From germline, CDR1 is MNHNS and CDR2 SASEGT. The CDR3 loop is CASSEGSWDNSYLGETQYF. In DNA, the CDR3 is TGTGCCAGCAGTGAAGGTTCCTGGGACAACTCCTACCTAGGGGAGACCCAGTACTTC.

This clonotype was counted ten times or more. The rearrangement links TRBV11-1 to TRBJ2-1; D may be TRBD2 (6 bases). From germline, CDR1 is SGHAT and CDR2 FQDESV (reference sequence). There are 14 residues in the CDR3. The V end lost 5 bases, the J end lost 8 bases, and 16 bases lay between the germline ends. The CDR3: CASSPRGGVDEQFF. The CDR3 DNA sequence: TGTGCCAGCAGCCCCCGCGGAGGGGTGGATGAGCAGTTCTTC.

This clonotype was counted a few times. The chain joins TRBV27 to TRBJ2-1; D gene ambiguous. The CDR3 is 13 amino acids. Germline CDR1 is MNHEY and CDR2 is SMNVEV (reference sequence). Trimming removed 5 bases from V and 3 bases from J, with 8 bases in between. The CDR3 DNA follows: TGTGCCAGCAGTATTCCGAACTACAATGAGCAGTTCTTC. Encoded protein: CASSIPNYNEQFF.

There are many counts of this clonotype. This sequence joins TRBV7-2 and TRBJ1-5; 9 bases agree with TRBD1. This CDR3 comprises 15 residues. In germline, CDR1 is SGHTA, CDR2 FQGNSA. V was clipped by 1 base and J by 6 bases; unmatched bases: 4. CDR3 protein: CASSLDRGRGQPQHF. CDR3 bases: TGTGCCAGCAGCTTAGACAGGGGGCGAGGTCAGCCCCAGCATTTT.

The chain employs TRBV20-1 and TRBJ2-3; D is uncertain. This CDR3 spans 14 amino acids. V lost 2 bases, J lost 0 bases, and 9 bases lay in between. Germline-derived CDR1 and CDR2 are DFQATT and SNEGSKA (reference sequence). The CDR3 loop is CSARLDTSTDTQYF. The CDR3 region has the DNA TGCAGTGCTAGACTAGATACTAGCACAGATACGCAGTATTTT.

In this sample, this clonotype turned up a few times. The chain carries TRBV6-1 and TRBJ1-2; D perhaps matches TRBD1 (6 bases). Germline V gives CDR1 MNHNS, CDR2 SASEGT. Trimming pared 8 bases from V and 3 bases from J, leaving 22 bases between. The CDR3 runs to 16 residues. The chain's CDR3 is CASRVPQGGGDYGYTF. The CDR3 DNA follows: TGTGCCAGCCGCGTACCACAGGGTGGCGGTGACTATGGCTACACCTTC.

In its sample, this clonotype was seen many times. The V call is TRBV6-1, the J call TRBJ2-3, with TRBD1 matching over 8 bases. With V trimmed by 5 bases and J by 5 bases, 6 bases remained unmatched. Germline V lookup: CDR1 MNHNS, CDR2 SASEGT. This CDR3 region has 14 residues. For the CDR3, the DNA is TGTGCCAGCAGTTACAGGGGGGTTGAAGATACGCAGTATTTT. It is translated as CASSYRGVEDTQYF.

The table lists this clonotype with a few counts. J is TRBJ2-2 and V is TRBV19; D might be TRBD2 (6 bases). The CDR3 is made up of 16 amino acids. V was pared by 7 bases and J by 2 bases, with 17 bases between. Germline V gene lookup returns CDR1 LNHDA and CDR2 SQIVND (reference sequence). The CDR3 here is CASTGGAFFNTGELFF. CDR3 coding DNA: TGTGCCAGTACAGGAGGGGCCTTCTTCAACACCGGGGAGCTGTTTTTT.

The table lists this clonotype with a few counts. This chain joins TRBV6-2 or TRBV6-3 and TRBJ1-5; D gene ambiguous. There are 15 residues in the CDR3. Trimming took off 2 bases at V and 0 bases at J, with 8 bases between the two ends. From germline, CDR1 is MNHEY and CDR2 SVGEGT. The DNA of the CDR3 is TGTGCCAGCAGTTACGGGGATATTAGCAATCAGCCCCAGCATTTT. Residues: CASSYGDISNQPQHF.

This clonotype has at least ten counts. The chain is built from TRBV27 and TRBJ2-1, with D possibly called TRBD1 or TRBD2 (6 bases each). Germline-derived CDR1 and CDR2 are MNHEY and SMNVEV (reference sequence). The ends were cut back, 5 bases at V and 0 bases at J, with 14 bases in the middle. This CDR3 comprises 16 residues. The CDR3 bases are TGTGCCAGCAGTACTAGAGGGGGGAGCTCCTACAATGAGCAGTTCTTC. Translating gives CASSTRGGSSYNEQFF.

This clonotype has only a few counts. This chain connects TRBV7-8 to TRBJ2-3, with 7 bases identical to TRBD2. CDR1 SGHVS and CDR2 FQNEAQ come from the germline V gene. This CDR3 is built from 16 residues. V lost 3 bases, J lost 0 bases, and 6 bases stayed unmatched. The CDR3 loop is CASSFPGLGSTDTQYF. The CDR3 region has the DNA TGTGCCAGCAGCTTCCCCGGACTAGGGAGCACAGATACGCAGTATTTT.

This clonotype was seen repeatedly, ten times or more. The chain links TRBV5-1 to TRBJ2-7, with 9 bases fitting TRBD2. The CDR3 runs to 15 residues. The germline V gene encodes CDR1 SGHRS and CDR2 YFSETQ. V dropped 0 bases and J dropped 3; count of bases not matched to a gene: 4. This CDR3 is CASSLDSGSLYEQYF. CDR3 bases: TGCGCCAGCAGCTTGGATAGCGGGAGTCTCTACGAGCAGTACTTC.

This clonotype was recorded many times. The chain employs TRBV20-1 and TRBJ2-2; TRBD2 matches 10 bases. The germline V gene has CDR1 DFQATT and CDR2 SNEGSKA (reference sequence). V lost 3 bases and J lost 4; bases outside the gene matches: 8. This CDR3 spans 16 amino acids. The CDR3 sequence is CSARRLAGVGTGELFF. CDR3 nucleotide sequence: TGCAGTGCTAGGAGGCTAGCGGGAGTCGGCACCGGGGAGCTGTTTTTT.

This clonotype was detected many times. The chain couples TRBV20-1 to TRBJ2-3; 10 bases align to TRBD2. CDR3 length: 14 residues. Unmatched junction bases numbered 7, after V lost 5 bases and J lost 5 bases. Germline V gene lookup returns CDR1 DFQATT and CDR2 SNEGSKA (reference sequence). The CDR3 is CSAGQRGGEDTQYF. The CDR3 DNA follows: TGCAGTGCTGGCCAGCGGGGGGGGGAAGATACGCAGTATTTT.

V usage is TRBV5-1 and J usage is TRBJ1-4, with 10 nucleotides matching TRBD1. The CDR3 runs to 15 residues. Germline CDR1 SGHRS, CDR2 YFSETQ. V shed 2 bases, J shed 8 bases, and the junction held 6 bases outside the gene matches. This CDR3 is CASSFTGTGAEKLFF. For the CDR3, the DNA is TGCGCCAGCAGCTTTACCGGGACAGGGGCCGAAAAACTGTTTTTT.

This rearrangement joins TRBV15 to TRBJ1-4; D is perhaps TRBD1 (5 bases). The CDR3 is 13 amino acids. Germline V CDR1 and CDR2: LNHNV, YYDKDF (reference sequence). Trimming removed 3 bases at V and 8 bases at J, with 10 bases between. This chain's CDR3 is CATSSGAREKLFF. The DNA for the CDR3 is TGTGCCACCAGCAGCGGGGCGCGGGAAAAACTGTTTTTT.